A selection of T cell receptor beta chains follows, all from one sample in a study of regulatory T cells in long-lasting Graves disease. TCRdb re-derived calls from the multiplex PCR reads in MiXCR, one entry per CDR3 protein. The data hold more than 450,000 distinct CDR3 sequences, with 12% observed a single time. This sample was also put to use in a study of T cells in Graves' hyperthyroidism and ophthalmopathy.

The starting material was peripheral blood mononuclear cells (PBMCs), obtained at new diagnosis, from a patient treated with antithyroid drugs. The receptors here all came from a woman aged 30 to 39 with Graves disease. Both conserved end residues are part of each CDR3. Fields, in order: D gene, V gene, J gene, clone size, CDR3 DNA, CDR3 protein. A D gene is named only where the DNA matches it firmly. Rows give clone size only sometimes, using once, few, many, or a class for an expanded clone.

D: TRBD2; V: TRBV10-3; J: TRBJ2-1; size: NA; DNA: TGTGCCACCCTAAGACTAGCGGGGGATGAGCAGTTCTTC; CDR3: CATLRLAGDEQFF
D: NA; V: TRBV30; J: TRBJ1-4; size: NA; DNA: TGTGCCTGGAGTGTGGGAGTGGCTAATGAAAAACTGTTTTTT; CDR3: CAWSVGVANEKLFF
D: TRBD1; V: TRBV6-5; J: TRBJ1-5; size: few; DNA: TGTGCCAGCAGTTATTTGACAGGGGCAGATCAGCCCCAGCATTTT; CDR3: CASSYLTGADQPQHF
D: TRBD1; V: TRBV28; J: TRBJ2-1; size: many; DNA: TGTGCCAGCAGAGCTACAGGGGGGCATGAGCAGTTCTTC; CDR3: CASRATGGHEQFF
D: NA; V: TRBV7-2; J: TRBJ2-3; size: many; DNA: TGTGCCAGCAGCTCGTTTATGTTGGGAGCAGATACGCAGTATTTT; CDR3: CASSSFMLGADTQYF
D: TRBD2; V: TRBV20-1; J: TRBJ2-1; size: few; DNA: TGCAGTGCTTACCGTAGCGGGAGACAGAATGAGCAGTTCTTC; CDR3: CSAYRSGRQNEQFF
D: NA; V: TRBV12-3/TRBV12-4; J: TRBJ2-2; size: many; DNA: TGTGCCAGCAGTATGGCAGTCACCGGGGAGCTGTTTTTT; CDR3: CASSMAVTGELFF
D: TRBD1; V: TRBV7-2; J: TRBJ2-7; size: few; DNA: TGTGCCAGCAGCCCCCGCAGGGGGTCCTACGAGCAGTACTTC; CDR3: CASSPRRGSYEQYF
D: NA; V: TRBV5-1; J: TRBJ1-1; size: few; DNA: TGTGCCAGCAGCTTCACTTCATGGGGGTTCACTGAAGCTTTCTTT; CDR3: CASSFTSWGFTEAFF
D: TRBD1; V: TRBV11-2; J: TRBJ1-1; size: NA; DNA: TGTGCCAGCAGCCAAACCCAGGGGGGGGGAACTGAAGCTTTCTTT; CDR3: CASSQTQGGGTEAFF
D: NA; V: TRBV6-2/TRBV6-3; J: TRBJ2-7; size: few; DNA: TGTGCCAGCAGTACACCGCGGACGGGGCGCACCTACGAGCAGTACTTC; CDR3: CASSTPRTGRTYEQYF
D: NA; V: TRBV10-3; J: TRBJ2-5; size: many; DNA: TGTGCCAACATACTCGGGCAAGAGACCCAGTACTTC; CDR3: CANILGQETQYF
D: NA; V: TRBV5-5; J: TRBJ2-5; size: many; DNA: TGTGCCAGCAGGACGGGCCGGGTAGTGGAGACCCAGTACTTC; CDR3: CASRTGRVVETQYF
D: TRBD2; V: TRBV9; J: TRBJ2-3; size: NA; DNA: TGTGCCAGCAGCGCAAAGACCAATCCGGGACTAGCTACAGATACGCAGTATTTT; CDR3: CASSAKTNPGLATDTQYF
D: TRBD1; V: TRBV19; J: TRBJ1-5; size: few; DNA: TGTGCCAGTACTTTGAGGGGGCGCGATCAGCCCCAGCATTTT; CDR3: CASTLRGRDQPQHF
D: NA; V: TRBV28; J: TRBJ1-5; size: many; DNA: TGTGCCACGACAAACCACGAGCCCTATCAGCCCCAGCATTTT; CDR3: CATTNHEPYQPQHF
D: TRBD1; V: TRBV7-8; J: TRBJ1-2; size: many; DNA: TGTGCCAGCAGCCGCAGGGGGCCTAATGGCTACACCTTC; CDR3: CASSRRGPNGYTF
D: TRBD1; V: TRBV13; J: TRBJ2-7; size: many; DNA: TGTGCCAGCAGCTCTAGACAGGGTGCCGTTTTGGAGCAGTACTTC; CDR3: CASSSRQGAVLEQYF
D: TRBD2; V: TRBV24-1; J: TRBJ2-1; size: NA; DNA: TGTGCCACCGGGGCGGGAGGGTACGGTGAGCAGTTCTTC; CDR3: CATGAGGYGEQFF
D: NA; V: TRBV6-2/TRBV6-3; J: TRBJ2-7; size: NA; DNA: TGTGCCAGCAGTGGGTCGTGGCAATTCCTCTCCTACGAGCAGTACTTC; CDR3: CASSGSWQFLSYEQYF
D: NA; V: TRBV4-1; J: TRBJ1-1; size: NA; DNA: TGCGCCAGCAGATGGGTTTGGAGGGGAGAAGTTAAGACTGAAGCTTTCTTT; CDR3: CASRWVWRGEVKTEAFF
D: TRBD1; V: TRBV2; J: TRBJ2-2; size: many; DNA: TGTGCCAGCAGTATTCCTCGGACAGGTGTGAACACCGGGGAGCTGTTTTTT; CDR3: CASSIPRTGVNTGELFF
D: TRBD2; V: TRBV10-3; J: TRBJ2-1; size: many; DNA: TGTGCCATCAGCTCCAGCGGGAGTAAAAATGAGCAGTTCTTC; CDR3: CAISSSGSKNEQFF
D: NA; V: TRBV4-1; J: TRBJ1-6; size: many; DNA: TGCGCCAGCAGCTTTGAGAGCTCCTATAATTCACCCCTCCACTTT; CDR3: CASSFESSYNSPLHF
D: TRBD2; V: TRBV7-9; J: TRBJ2-1; size: many; DNA: TGTGCCAGCAGCTTACACGCGGGAGGCGATGAGCAGTTCTTC; CDR3: CASSLHAGGDEQFF
D: TRBD2; V: TRBV30; J: TRBJ2-7; size: NA; DNA: TGTGCCTGGATGGGGGGGACCGAGCAGTACTTC; CDR3: CAWMGGTEQYF
D: TRBD1; V: TRBV20-1; J: TRBJ1-6; size: many; DNA: TGCAGTGCTAGAGAGACAGGGGTTGGAAATTCACCCCTCCACTTT; CDR3: CSARETGVGNSPLHF
D: NA; V: TRBV30; J: TRBJ1-1; size: many; DNA: TGTGCCTGGAGTGTACCGGGAGCATTACCTGCGGGCACTGAAGCTTTCTTT; CDR3: CAWSVPGALPAGTEAFF
D: TRBD2; V: TRBV13; J: TRBJ2-7; size: many; DNA: TGTGCCAGCAGCTCCCCAGTTACTAGCGGGAACCACGAGCAGTACTTC; CDR3: CASSSPVTSGNHEQYF
D: NA; V: TRBV6-2/TRBV6-3; J: TRBJ2-7; size: many; DNA: TGTGCCAGCAGTTCCCCCGGCAAGTCCTACGAGCAGTACTTC; CDR3: CASSSPGKSYEQYF
D: NA; V: TRBV11-2; J: TRBJ2-3; size: many; DNA: TGTGCCAGCAGCTTAGGTGGGAAGGGCACAGATACGCAGTATTTT; CDR3: CASSLGGKGTDTQYF
D: NA; V: TRBV6-5; J: TRBJ2-2; size: many; DNA: TGTGCCAGCAGTTACTACGTAGGGACCGGGGAGCTGTTTTTT; CDR3: CASSYYVGTGELFF
D: TRBD2; V: TRBV19; J: TRBJ2-1; size: many; DNA: TGTGCCAGTAGTATTACTAGCGGAACCTACAATGAGCAGTTCTTC; CDR3: CASSITSGTYNEQFF
D: TRBD2; V: TRBV27; J: TRBJ2-1; size: many; DNA: TGTGCCAGCAGTTCGGGACTAGCGGGAGATAGCTCCTACAATGAGCAGTTCTTC; CDR3: CASSSGLAGDSSYNEQFF
D: TRBD2; V: TRBV3-1; J: TRBJ2-7; size: many; DNA: TGTGCCAGCAGCCAAGATATGCTAGCGGGAACCTACGAGCAGTACTTC; CDR3: CASSQDMLAGTYEQYF
D: TRBD1; V: TRBV10-3; J: TRBJ1-2; size: NA; DNA: TGTGCCATCAGTGAGCCCGCAGGGGGCGGCTATGGCTACACCTTC; CDR3: CAISEPAGGGYGYTF
D: TRBD1; V: TRBV28; J: TRBJ2-5; size: NA; DNA: TGTGCCAGCAGCCCCGGACAGGGGGTACAAGAGACCCAGTACTTC; CDR3: CASSPGQGVQETQYF
D: NA; V: TRBV4-2; J: TRBJ2-3; size: few; DNA: TGTGCCAGCAGCCAAGTTGAGGGACCCTCAGATACGCAGTATTTT; CDR3: CASSQVEGPSDTQYF
D: NA; V: TRBV28; J: TRBJ2-7; size: few; DNA: TGTGCCAGCAGTTTACCCTCGGGAGCCCCGAGGTGGTACTTC; CDR3: CASSLPSGAPRWYF
D: NA; V: TRBV19; J: TRBJ1-2; size: NA; DNA: TGTGCCAGTAGTATTTTCTCAGCAGGGATAAACTATGGCTACACCTTC; CDR3: CASSIFSAGINYGYTF
D: TRBD2; V: TRBV2; J: TRBJ2-7; size: many; DNA: TGTGCCAGCAGCTTAGCGGGAGGGCCGTGGGAGCAGTACTTC; CDR3: CASSLAGGPWEQYF
D: NA; V: TRBV6-5; J: TRBJ1-4; size: many; DNA: TGTGCCAGCAGTTACTCGAAACAGGGAGAGGAAAAACTGTTTTTT; CDR3: CASSYSKQGEEKLFF
D: NA; V: TRBV5-1; J: TRBJ2-5; size: many; DNA: TGTGCCAGCAGCTTAGAGGGTAGGGAAGAGACCCAGTACTTC; CDR3: CASSLEGREETQYF
D: NA; V: TRBV5-5; J: TRBJ1-4; size: many; DNA: TGTGCCAGCAGCCCCCGACCCGGAGAAAAACTGTTTTTT; CDR3: CASSPRPGEKLFF